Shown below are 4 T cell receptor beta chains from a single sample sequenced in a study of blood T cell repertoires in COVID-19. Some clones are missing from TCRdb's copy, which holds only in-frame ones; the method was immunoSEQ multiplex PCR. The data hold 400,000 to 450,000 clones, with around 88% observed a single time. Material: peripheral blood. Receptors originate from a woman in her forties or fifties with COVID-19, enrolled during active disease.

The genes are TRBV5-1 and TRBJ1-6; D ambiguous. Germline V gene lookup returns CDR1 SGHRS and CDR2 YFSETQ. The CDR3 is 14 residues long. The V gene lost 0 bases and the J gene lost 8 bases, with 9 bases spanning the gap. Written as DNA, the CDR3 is TGCGCCAGCAGCTTGGTTCCCGGTGATTCACCCCTCCACTTT. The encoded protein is CASSLVPGDSPLHF. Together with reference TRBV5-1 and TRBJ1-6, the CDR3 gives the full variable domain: KAGVTQTPRYLIKTRGQQVTLSCSPISGHRSVSWYQQTPGQGLQFLFEYFSETQRNKGNFPGRFSGRQFSNSRSEMNVSTLELGDSALYLCASSLVPGDSPLHFGNGTRLTVT.

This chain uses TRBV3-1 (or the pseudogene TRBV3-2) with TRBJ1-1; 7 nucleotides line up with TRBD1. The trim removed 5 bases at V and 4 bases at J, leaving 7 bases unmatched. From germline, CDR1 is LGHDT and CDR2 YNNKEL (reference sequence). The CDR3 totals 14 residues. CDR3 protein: CASSYTTGRTEAFF. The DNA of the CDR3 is TGTGCCAGCAGCTACACGACAGGGCGCACTGAAGCTTTCTTT.

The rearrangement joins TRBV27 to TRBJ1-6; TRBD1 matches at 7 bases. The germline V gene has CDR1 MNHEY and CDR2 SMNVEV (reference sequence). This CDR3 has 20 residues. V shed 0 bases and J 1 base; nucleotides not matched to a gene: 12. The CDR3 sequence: CASSLSLGRGRGSYNSPLHF. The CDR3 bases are TGTGCCAGCAGTTTATCACTAGGTCGGGGCAGGGGGTCCTATAATTCACCCCTCCACTTT.

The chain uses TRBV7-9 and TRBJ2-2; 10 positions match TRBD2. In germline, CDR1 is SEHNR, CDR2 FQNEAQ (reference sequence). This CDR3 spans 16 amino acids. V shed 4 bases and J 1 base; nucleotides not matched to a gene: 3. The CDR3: CASSSLAGLNTGELFF. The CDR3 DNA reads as TGTGCCAGCAGCTCACTAGCGGGGTTGAACACCGGGGAGCTGTTTTTT.